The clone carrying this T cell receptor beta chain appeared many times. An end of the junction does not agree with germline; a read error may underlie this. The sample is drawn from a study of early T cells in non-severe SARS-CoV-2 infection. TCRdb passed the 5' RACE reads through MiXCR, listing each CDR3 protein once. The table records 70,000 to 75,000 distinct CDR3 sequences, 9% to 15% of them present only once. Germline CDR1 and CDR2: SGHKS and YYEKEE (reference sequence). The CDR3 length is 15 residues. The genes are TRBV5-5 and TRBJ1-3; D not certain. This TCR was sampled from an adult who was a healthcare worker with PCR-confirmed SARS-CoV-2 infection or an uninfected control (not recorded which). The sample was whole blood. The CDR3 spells CASSRLSGSENTIYF. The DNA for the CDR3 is TGTGCCAGCAGCCGCCTGTCGGGGTCTGAAAACACCATATATTTT.